The clone carrying this T cell receptor (beta chain) was picked up many times. As yet, its antigen is unknown. This sample was included in a study of neurological immune-mediated disorders. Study-wide points: The most TCR clonal expansion was seen in HTLV-1-associated myelopathy, and the least was seen in multiple sclerosis, which fell below healthy controls.

It was by 5'RACE with 10-nucleotide random UMIs that the cDNA was made. Each CDR3 protein gets one entry after TCRdb re-called the 5' RACE reads with MiXCR. The sample holds about 31,000 distinct CDR3 sequences, roughly 13% seen once. Time point here: technical triplicate 2. Each sorted-subset library came from approximately 940,000 CD4+ or CD8+ T cells. V was pared by 1 base and J by 6 bases, with 10 bases between. This CDR3 contains 14 residues. Germline V CDR1 and CDR2: LGHNA, YNFKEQ. V is TRBV4-2 and J is TRBJ2-1; no clear D gene. The receptor was derived from a female donor with HTLV-1-associated myelopathy (HAM/TSP). The sequencing sample was made of CD4+ T cells from blood. The CDR3 region has the DNA TGTGCCAGCAGCCAAGGGGTCGAGGCCAATGAGCAGTTCTTC. This codes for CASSQGVEANEQFF.